This TCR beta chain comes out of a study of T cell responses to AZD1222 COVID-19 vaccine. The data were produced by immunoSEQ multiplex PCR, yet TCRdb's version contains in-frame clones alone and is incomplete. The repertoire holds 85,000 to 90,000 clones, roughly nine tenths seen once, with roughly 5% in the top ten. Findings of the study overall: Females outnumbered males among donors, who were mostly white British; clonal diversity was possibly underestimated. The breadth and depth of Spike-specific TCRs increased once two AZD1222 doses had been given. Nearly half of spike-specific TCRs reportedly target unmutated variant regions.

As to this clone: The target antigen is unknown.

The CDR3 is made up of 15 amino acids. V lost 4 bases and J lost 2; bases outside the gene matches: 8. Germline lookup yields CDR1 SGDLS and CDR2 YYNGEE. The chain uses TRBV9 and TRBJ1-2, with 7 bases fitting TRBD1. The receptor was derived from an adult who received the AZD1222 COVID-19 vaccine. The sequencing here drew on peripheral blood, taken 28 days after the second AZD1222 dose. Here the CDR3 reads CASSPQTTGNYGYTF. The CDR3 region has the DNA TGTGCCAGCAGCCCACAGACGACAGGGAACTATGGCTACACCTTC.